This TCR beta chain was recorded in a study of blood T cell repertoires in COVID-19. Study context: Whether acute or convalescent, the COVID-19 samples came from the United States, Italy and Spain. T cells, B-cell-depleted T cells, or PBMCs supplied cDNA or gDNA.

Original processing methods: Estimation of nucleated cell counts was performed using reference gene primer amplification. The table came from immunoSEQ multiplex PCR; TCRdb's copy has only in-frame clones and leaves some out. Clone size and the V and J calls come from that table; the DNA yielded D and trimming. The sample consists of about 140,000 clones, 65% to 80% of them appearing once. The germline V and J ends were trimmed by 2 bases and 5 bases, with 18 bases remaining between them. The CDR3 sequence is 16 residues long. The germline CDR1 and CDR2 sequences are SGHNT and YYREEE (reference sequence).

The origin of this receptor is a man aged 80 or over with acute or convalescent COVID-19. V gene TRBV5-4 combines with J gene TRBJ2-3, with D perhaps TRBD2 (7 bases). Input material: peripheral blood. CDR3 in amino acids: CASSFAGRGGQDTQYF. CDR3 bases: TGTGCCAGCAGCTTTGCGGGGAGGGGGGGGCAAGATACGCAGTATTTT.